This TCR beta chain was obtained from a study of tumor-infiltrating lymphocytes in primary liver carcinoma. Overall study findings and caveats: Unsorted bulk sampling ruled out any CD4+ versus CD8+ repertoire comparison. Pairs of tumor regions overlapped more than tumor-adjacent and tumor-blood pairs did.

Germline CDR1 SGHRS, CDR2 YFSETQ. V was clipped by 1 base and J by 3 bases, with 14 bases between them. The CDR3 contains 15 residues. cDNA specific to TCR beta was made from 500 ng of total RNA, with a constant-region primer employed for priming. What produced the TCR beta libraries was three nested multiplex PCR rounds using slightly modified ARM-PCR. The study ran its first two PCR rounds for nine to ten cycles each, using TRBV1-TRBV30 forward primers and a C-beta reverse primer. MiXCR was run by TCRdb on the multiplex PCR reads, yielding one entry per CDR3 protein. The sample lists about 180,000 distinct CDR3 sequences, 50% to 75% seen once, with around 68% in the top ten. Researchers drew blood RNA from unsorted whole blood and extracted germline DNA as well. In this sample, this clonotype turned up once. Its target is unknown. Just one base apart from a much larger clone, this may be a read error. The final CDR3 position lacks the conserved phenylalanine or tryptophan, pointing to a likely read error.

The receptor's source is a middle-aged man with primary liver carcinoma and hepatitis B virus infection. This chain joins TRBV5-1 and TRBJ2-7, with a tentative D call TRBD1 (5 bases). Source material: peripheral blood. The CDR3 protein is CASSLQSDSVYEQYL. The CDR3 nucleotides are TGCGCCAGCAGCTTGCAGTCCGACAGTGTCTACGAGCAGTACCTC.